Shown below are 21 T cell receptor beta chains from a single sample sequenced in a study of blood T cell repertoires in COVID-19. Clones were sequenced by immunoSEQ multiplex PCR, and TCRdb holds only the in-frame ones, with some missing. The sample carries some 90,000 clones, roughly 89% recorded once. Sequencing input: peripheral blood. The receptors were sampled from a woman of 80 years or more with active COVID-19.

This clone turned up a few times. V gene TRBV9 combines with J gene TRBJ2-1, with unresolved D. The CDR3 runs 15 residues. The V and J ends lost 0 bases and 6 bases respectively, with 13 bases between them. Germline CDR1 reads SGDLS; CDR2 reads YYNGEE. The CDR3 DNA is TGTGCCAGCAGCGTAGGCCCGGTGAGTTTCAATGAGCAGTTCTTC. It specifies CASSVGPVSFNEQFF.

The sample holds a few counts of this clone. The rearrangement joins TRBV5-4 to TRBJ1-6; D possibly corresponds to TRBD1 (6 bases). Germline V gives CDR1 SGHNT, CDR2 YYREEE (reference sequence). Trimming took off 0 bases at V and 10 bases at J, with 14 bases between the two ends. CDR3 size: 15 residues. CDR3 in DNA: TGTGCCAGCAGCTTGGGAGGGGGTGTAGTCTCACCCCTCCACTTT. Protein: CASSLGGGVVSPLHF.

This chain uses TRBV11-2 with TRBJ1-5; unclear D gene. The CDR3 spans 15 residues. The germline CDR1 and CDR2 sequences are SGHAT and FQNNGV. V lost 1 base and J lost 3, with 10 bases in between. DNA for the CDR3: TGTGCCAGCAGCTTAGGTGGCAGTTACAATCAGCCCCAGCATTTT. It translates to CASSLGGSYNQPQHF.

The genes are TRBV30 and TRBJ1-6, with D possibly matching TRBD1 (5 bases). Germline assignment: CDR1 GTSNPN and CDR2 SVGIG (reference sequence). Trimming removed 0 bases from V and 5 bases from J, with 20 bases in between. The CDR3 runs to 18 residues. CDR3: CAWSVRSPAGWNNSPLHF. The DNA for the CDR3 is TGTGCCTGGAGTGTCCGCAGCCCGGCAGGGTGGAATAATTCACCCCTCCACTTT. The whole variable domain, remainder taken from reference TRBV30 and TRBJ1-6, is SQTIHQWPATLVQPVGSPLSLECTVEGTSNPNLYWYRQAAGRGLQLLFYSVGIGQISSEVPQNLSASRPQDRQFILSSKKLLLSDSGFYLCAWSVRSPAGWNNSPLHFGNGTRLTVT.

This chain joins TRBV12-5 and TRBJ1-1, with 11 positions matching TRBD1. V dropped 7 bases and J dropped 14; count of bases not matched to a gene: 6. CDR1 and CDR2 (germline): LGHNT, FRNRAP. The CDR3 consists of 11 residues. The CDR3 loop reads CASAGTGGPFF. In nucleotides, the CDR3 is TGTGCTAGTGCCGGGACAGGGGGTCCCTTCTTT.

V is TRBV5-4 and J is TRBJ1-6; TRBD1 matches 7 bases. Germline-derived CDR1 and CDR2 are SGHNT and YYREEE (reference sequence). The CDR3 extends over 16 amino acids. With V trimmed by 3 bases and J by 7 bases, 10 bases remained unmatched. The CDR3 DNA reads TGTGCCAGCAGCTCGGCCGAACAGGGGTTAAATTCACCCCTCCACTTT. Amino acid sequence: CASSSAEQGLNSPLHF.

The chain couples TRBV28 to TRBJ2-5; 11 bases are shared with TRBD2. Germline CDR1 MDHEN, CDR2 SYDVKM. The CDR3 totals 17 residues. V dropped 1 base and J dropped 5; count of bases not matched to a gene: 9. The CDR3 coding sequence is TGTGCCAGCAGTTTATTTAAACTAGCGGGAGCGGGGGAGACCCAGTACTTC. Protein: CASSLFKLAGAGETQYF.

V gene TRBV7-2 combines with J gene TRBJ2-1; 13 nucleotides align to TRBD2. V dropped 5 bases and J dropped 10; count of bases not matched to a gene: 11. Germline V gene sequence: CDR1 SGHTA, CDR2 FQGNSA. This CDR3 has 16 amino acids. The CDR3 coding sequence is TGTGCCAGCAGCCAAGCCGGGACTAGCGGGGCGACGGAGCAGTTCTTC. It yields the protein CASSQAGTSGATEQFF.

This chain joins TRBV7-2 and TRBJ2-5, with a tentative D call TRBD2 (6 bases). Deletions cut 3 bases from V and 7 bases from J, with 15 bases between. The germline V gene has CDR1 SGHTA and CDR2 FQGNSA. This CDR3 contains 14 residues. The CDR3 sequence: CASSLVWRGGTQYF. The CDR3 DNA sequence: TGTGCCAGCAGCTTGGTCTGGAGGGGAGGGACCCAGTACTTC.

The chain uses TRBV5-4 and TRBJ1-4; D not resolved. CDR1 is SGHNT, CDR2 YYREEE, per germline (reference sequence). The CDR3 runs 14 residues. Trimming cost V 0 bases and J 3 bases, with 6 bases left between them. The CDR3 DNA sequence: TGTGCCAGCAGCTTGGGCGCCGCTAATGAAAAACTGTTTTTT. Protein sequence: CASSLGAANEKLFF.

This sequence joins TRBV5-4 and TRBJ2-5; perhaps TRBD1 as D (6 bases). Trimming took off 4 bases at V and 0 bases at J, with 13 bases between the two ends. This CDR3 spans 15 amino acids. Germline lookup yields CDR1 SGHNT and CDR2 YYREEE (reference sequence). This chain's CDR3 is CASSPKTGYQETQYF. The CDR3 coding sequence is TGTGCCAGCAGCCCAAAGACAGGCTACCAAGAGACCCAGTACTTC.

The chain links TRBV7-9 to TRBJ2-3, with TRBD1 matching 7 bases. This CDR3 region has 15 residues. Germline assignment: CDR1 SEHNR and CDR2 FQNEAQ (reference sequence). V lost 1 base, J lost 4 bases, and 5 bases stayed unmatched. This CDR3 reads CASSLGQGAADTQYF. CDR3 nucleotide sequence: TGTGCCAGCAGCTTAGGACAGGGAGCAGCAGATACGCAGTATTTT.

The CDR3 nucleotides are TGTGCCACCTCCAGGGAGACCCAGTACTTC. Translated, it gives CATSRETQYF. This rearrangement joins TRBV6-6 to TRBJ2-5; D gene unclear. V lost 10 bases and J lost 5, with 8 bases in between. This CDR3 spans 10 amino acids. Germline V gives CDR1 MNHNY, CDR2 SVGAGI (reference sequence).

The chain is built from TRBV24-1 and TRBJ2-3, with TRBD2 matching 11 bases. CDR3 length equals 16 residues. With V trimmed by 3 bases and J by 4 bases, 5 bases remained unmatched. CDR1 KGHDR and CDR2 SFDVKD come from the germline V gene. This CDR3 is CATSDPTSGTADTQYF. The DNA for the CDR3 is TGTGCCACCAGTGATCCGACTAGCGGGACGGCAGATACGCAGTATTTT.

The chain couples TRBV3-1 (or the pseudogene TRBV3-2) to TRBJ2-7, with D perhaps TRBD2 (5 bases). The length of the CDR3 is 16 residues. V lost 2 bases and J lost 6, with 20 bases in between. Germline CDR1 reads LGHDT; CDR2 reads YNNKEL (reference sequence). The CDR3: CASSQTNCPDLGEQYF. DNA of the CDR3: TGTGCCAGCAGCCAAACGAACTGCCCGGACTTGGGCGAGCAGTACTTC.

The chain links TRBV14 to TRBJ2-7; maybe TRBD2 (7 bases). Germline V CDR1 and CDR2: SGHDN, FVKESK. V lost 1 base and J lost 0, with 13 bases in between. The CDR3 is made up of 16 amino acids. CDR3 in amino acids: CASSQVNGGLSYEQYF. In DNA form, the CDR3 reads TGTGCCAGCAGCCAAGTTAACGGGGGGCTCTCCTACGAGCAGTACTTC.

This clone was recorded once. This chain connects TRBV7-9 to TRBJ2-1; 9 positions agree with TRBD1. J lost 6 bases, V lost 5 bases, and 8 bases had no gene match. Germline assignment: CDR1 SEHNR and CDR2 FQNEAQ (reference sequence). This CDR3 is 15 amino acids long. The CDR3 sequence is CASSEPGQGPNEQFF. The DNA for the CDR3 is TGTGCCAGCAGCGAGCCGGGACAGGGACCCAATGAGCAGTTCTTC.

This rearrangement joins TRBV6-2 or TRBV6-3 to TRBJ2-1, with D tentatively TRBD2 (5 bases). Germline assignment: CDR1 MNHEY and CDR2 SVGEGT. The V gene lost 6 bases and the J gene lost 3 bases, with 12 bases spanning the gap. This CDR3 has 14 amino acids. The CDR3 DNA sequence: TGTGCCAGCAGCTCCGGACTGATCTACAATGAGCAGTTCTTC. Translating it yields CASSSGLIYNEQFF.

This clone was counted once. The V and J genes are TRBV4-2 and TRBJ2-5, with TRBD2 as a possible D gene (6 bases). CDR1 and CDR2 (germline): LGHNA, YNFKEQ. The CDR3 runs to 16 residues. V lost 0 bases and J 3 bases, leaving 14 bases between the germline ends. This chain's CDR3 is CASSQDGLAREETQYF. As DNA, the CDR3 is TGTGCCAGCAGCCAAGATGGCCTAGCGAGGGAAGAGACCCAGTACTTC.

Only one count was recorded for this clone. The chain has TRBV5-1 and TRBJ2-1; 7 positions agree with TRBD2. CDR1 and CDR2 (germline): SGHRS, YFSETQ. The CDR3 extends over 15 amino acids. V was pared by 0 bases and J by 7 bases, with 7 bases of the junction left unmatched. In nucleotides, the CDR3 is TGCGCCAGCAGCTTGGCCTCGGGAGGCCTAAATGAGCAGTTCTTC. This codes for CASSLASGGLNEQFF. Complete variable domain (other parts from reference TRBV5-1 and TRBJ2-1): KAGVTQTPRYLIKTRGQQVTLSCSPISGHRSVSWYQQTPGQGLQFLFEYFSETQRNKGNFPGRFSGRQFSNSRSEMNVSTLELGDSALYLCASSLASGGLNEQFFGPGTRLTVL.

A few counts support this clone. This chain joins TRBV7-2 and TRBJ2-7; 14 nucleotides align to TRBD2. The length of the CDR3 is 15 residues. The germline V gene has CDR1 SGHTA and CDR2 FQGNSA. J was trimmed by 3 bases and V by 5 bases; bases with no gene match: 3. The CDR3 bases are TGTGCCAGCAGCATGGGACTAGCGGGAGTCTACGAGCAGTACTTC. It codes for CASSMGLAGVYEQYF. Complete variable domain (other parts from reference TRBV7-2 and TRBJ2-7): GAGVSQSPSNKVTEKGKDVELRCDPISGHTALYWYRQSLGQGLEFLIYFQGNSAPDKSGLPSDRFSAERTGGSVSTLTIQRTQQEDSAVYLCASSMGLAGVYEQYFGPGTRLTVT.